The rows below give T cell receptor beta chains drawn from one sample of a study of cytomegalovirus exposure and HLA in healthy donors. Using immunoSEQ multiplex PCR, the repertoire was profiled, and TCRdb retains in-frame clones only, with some absent. The table lists 150,000 to 200,000 clones, 79% of them singletons. The sequencing sample was made of PBMCs. The receptors were sampled from a woman aged 25 to 39 in good health and CMV-seropositive. Both conserved end residues are part of each CDR3. D genes are given only for firm matches. Size values are once, few and many counts, or a class for expanded clones, and some rows have none.

d_gene: -
j_gene: TRBJ1-2
v_gene: TRBV4-2
abundance: -
CDR3nt: TGTGCCAGCAGCCAAGAGGTCCTCAGGAACTATGGCTACACCTTC
CDR3aa: CASSQEVLRNYGYTF

d_gene: TRBD1
j_gene: TRBJ2-7
v_gene: TRBV27
abundance: -
CDR3nt: TGTGCCAGCAGCTTTGACAGGGGGCAACATGTCTACGAGCAGTACTTC
CDR3aa: CASSFDRGQHVYEQYF

d_gene: -
j_gene: TRBJ2-6
v_gene: TRBV18
abundance: -
CDR3nt: TGTGCCAGCTCACCCCTTGAGATAGAAGTGATCTCTGGGGCCAACGTCCTGACTTTC
CDR3aa: CASSPLEIEVISGANVLTF

d_gene: TRBD1
j_gene: TRBJ2-7
v_gene: TRBV14
abundance: -
CDR3nt: TGTGCCAGCAGTCGGACAGGGCGCGAGCAGTACTTC
CDR3aa: CASSRTGREQYF

d_gene: -
j_gene: TRBJ1-4
v_gene: TRBV16
abundance: -
CDR3nt: TGTGCCAGCAGCCAGAACACAAATGAAAAACTGTTTTTT
CDR3aa: CASSQNTNEKLFF

d_gene: -
j_gene: TRBJ2-2
v_gene: TRBV6-5
abundance: -
CDR3nt: TGTGCCAGCAGTTACCTCGCAGGGGGGTCGACCGGGGAGCTGTTTTTT
CDR3aa: CASSYLAGGSTGELFF

d_gene: -
j_gene: TRBJ2-6
v_gene: TRBV29-1
abundance: -
CDR3nt: TGCAGCGTTACGAAGGGGGTGGGATCTGGGGCCAACGTCCTGACTTTC
CDR3aa: CSVTKGVGSGANVLTF

d_gene: TRBD1
j_gene: TRBJ2-7
v_gene: TRBV30
abundance: -
CDR3nt: TGTGCCTGGAGTGTACGGGGGACAGGGGCCAGCGAGCAGTACTTC
CDR3aa: CAWSVRGTGASEQYF

d_gene: TRBD2
j_gene: TRBJ2-7
v_gene: TRBV5-6
abundance: -
CDR3nt: TGTGCCAGCAGCTTGCTTCCTAGCGGGGGGCTTAACTCCTACGAGCAGTACTTC
CDR3aa: CASSLLPSGGLNSYEQYF

d_gene: -
j_gene: TRBJ1-1
v_gene: TRBV5-4
abundance: -
CDR3nt: TGTGCCAGCAGCACCCGGGCGGGCGCTTACACTGAAGCTTTCTTT
CDR3aa: CASSTRAGAYTEAFF

d_gene: -
j_gene: TRBJ1-4
v_gene: TRBV7-9
abundance: -
CDR3nt: TGTGCCAGCAGCCCTGGAGCGGCTAATGAAAAACTGTTTTTT
CDR3aa: CASSPGAANEKLFF

d_gene: TRBD1
j_gene: TRBJ1-1
v_gene: TRBV15
abundance: -
CDR3nt: TGTGCCACCAGCAGAGACAGGGGGCCCTCTGAAGCTTTCTTT
CDR3aa: CATSRDRGPSEAFF

d_gene: TRBD1
j_gene: TRBJ1-3
v_gene: TRBV6-1
abundance: -
CDR3nt: TGTGCCAGCCCCGACAGGGGACCTGGAAACACCATATATTTT
CDR3aa: CASPDRGPGNTIYF

d_gene: TRBD1
j_gene: TRBJ1-1
v_gene: TRBV10-2
abundance: -
CDR3nt: TGCGCCAGCAGAGGACAGGGGATGATCACTGAAGCTTTCTTT
CDR3aa: CASRGQGMITEAFF

d_gene: TRBD2
j_gene: TRBJ2-5
v_gene: TRBV7-2
abundance: -
CDR3nt: TGTGCCAGCAGCCCCGGACTAGCCCAAGAGACCCAGTACTTC
CDR3aa: CASSPGLAQETQYF

d_gene: -
j_gene: TRBJ1-2
v_gene: TRBV19
abundance: -
CDR3nt: TGTGCCAGTAGTATCGGCGGGAGAAGGAGTGGCGGCTACACCTTC
CDR3aa: CASSIGGRRSGGYTF

d_gene: TRBD2
j_gene: TRBJ2-1
v_gene: TRBV5-4
abundance: few
CDR3nt: TGTGCCAGCAGCTTGGAAGGCGGGAGGTCCTACAATGAGCAGTTCTTC
CDR3aa: CASSLEGGRSYNEQFF

d_gene: TRBD1
j_gene: TRBJ1-4
v_gene: TRBV6-6
abundance: -
CDR3nt: TGTGCCAGCAGCCCGGGACAGGGGGGTCCAACTGGAAAACTGTTTTTT
CDR3aa: CASSPGQGGPTGKLFF

d_gene: -
j_gene: TRBJ1-4
v_gene: TRBV5-1
abundance: few
CDR3nt: TGCGCCAGCAGCTTGGAGGGGCTTAGGGAAAAACTGTTTTTT
CDR3aa: CASSLEGLREKLFF

d_gene: -
j_gene: TRBJ2-7
v_gene: TRBV25-1
abundance: few
CDR3nt: TGTGCCAGCAGTGCAACACACACAGGGAACTACGAGCAGTACTTC
CDR3aa: CASSATHTGNYEQYF

d_gene: -
j_gene: TRBJ2-7
v_gene: TRBV15
abundance: -
CDR3nt: TGTGCCACCAGCATTCTCGGGGTCAAGGCCTACGAGCAGTACTTC
CDR3aa: CATSILGVKAYEQYF

d_gene: TRBD2
j_gene: TRBJ2-1
v_gene: TRBV6-4
abundance: -
CDR3nt: TGTGCCAGCAGTGACCCTACGGTATCTAGCGGGACATACAATGAGCAGTTCTTC
CDR3aa: CASSDPTVSSGTYNEQFF

d_gene: TRBD2
j_gene: TRBJ2-7
v_gene: TRBV29-1
abundance: -
CDR3nt: TGCAGCGTTCGAGGGACTAGGCACTACGAGCAGTACTTC
CDR3aa: CSVRGTRHYEQYF

d_gene: -
j_gene: TRBJ2-5
v_gene: TRBV14
abundance: -
CDR3nt: TGTGCCAGCAGCCAAGCACAGGGAGAGACCCAGTACTTC
CDR3aa: CASSQAQGETQYF

d_gene: -
j_gene: TRBJ1-6
v_gene: TRBV9
abundance: -
CDR3nt: TGTGCCAGCAGCCCATCTTCCACGACGGGGTCACCCCTCCACTTT
CDR3aa: CASSPSSTTGSPLHF

d_gene: TRBD1
j_gene: TRBJ2-5
v_gene: TRBV7-6
abundance: -
CDR3nt: TGTGCCAGCAGCCCATCAGAGGGGGCGGTGGGGACCCAGTACTTC
CDR3aa: CASSPSEGAVGTQYF

d_gene: -
j_gene: TRBJ2-7
v_gene: TRBV5-1
abundance: -
CDR3nt: TGCGCCAGCAGCATAAGACAGCCCTCCTACGAGCAGTACTTC
CDR3aa: CASSIRQPSYEQYF

d_gene: -
j_gene: TRBJ2-1
v_gene: TRBV7-8
abundance: -
CDR3nt: TGTGCCAGCAGAGTAAGTAGAGGGGGATACAATGAGCAGTTCTTC
CDR3aa: CASRVSRGGYNEQFF

d_gene: TRBD1
j_gene: TRBJ1-1
v_gene: TRBV11-2
abundance: many
CDR3nt: TGTGCCAGCAGCGCAACCTGGACAGGGGGCACTGAAGCTTTCTTT
CDR3aa: CASSATWTGGTEAFF

d_gene: -
j_gene: TRBJ2-7
v_gene: TRBV5-6
abundance: -
CDR3nt: TGTGCCAGCCACAGGGCTATTTCATCCGAGCAGTACTTC
CDR3aa: CASHRAISSEQYF

d_gene: TRBD1
j_gene: TRBJ2-2
v_gene: TRBV5-1
abundance: -
CDR3nt: TGCGCCAGCAGCTTAAGTCCCGGGACAGGATTGAACACCGGGGAGCTGTTTTTT
CDR3aa: CASSLSPGTGLNTGELFF

d_gene: TRBD1
j_gene: TRBJ1-4
v_gene: TRBV7-9
abundance: once
CDR3nt: TGTGCCAGCAGCTCCCGTCACCTGGACAGGGGGTACGAAAAACTGTTTTTT
CDR3aa: CASSSRHLDRGYEKLFF

d_gene: -
j_gene: TRBJ2-2
v_gene: TRBV9
abundance: -
CDR3nt: TGTGCCAGCAGTAGGTGGGAGCAGGTGACCGGGGAGCTGTTTTTT
CDR3aa: CASSRWEQVTGELFF

d_gene: -
j_gene: TRBJ1-2
v_gene: TRBV27
abundance: -
CDR3nt: TGTGCCAGCAGTTTGACCCAGGGAAGCGGCTACACCTTC
CDR3aa: CASSLTQGSGYTF

d_gene: -
j_gene: TRBJ1-5
v_gene: TRBV18
abundance: -
CDR3nt: TGTGCCAGCTCACCACGGGTAGGGGATGAGCAGCCCCAGCATTTT
CDR3aa: CASSPRVGDEQPQHF

d_gene: -
j_gene: TRBJ1-1
v_gene: TRBV4-3
abundance: -
CDR3nt: TGCGCCAGCAGCCAAGATACAGTCATGAACACTGAAGCTTTCTTT
CDR3aa: CASSQDTVMNTEAFF

d_gene: TRBD2
j_gene: TRBJ2-1
v_gene: TRBV4-2
abundance: -
CDR3nt: TGTGCCAGCAGCCAGGCCGGGACTAGCGGGTCGTCGTACAATGAGCAGTTCTTC
CDR3aa: CASSQAGTSGSSYNEQFF

d_gene: TRBD1
j_gene: TRBJ2-3
v_gene: TRBV10-3
abundance: once
CDR3nt: TGTGCCATCAACGGATGGGGGACAGGGACAGATACGCAGTATTTT
CDR3aa: CAINGWGTGTDTQYF

d_gene: TRBD1
j_gene: TRBJ1-6
v_gene: TRBV18
abundance: -
CDR3nt: TGTGCCAGCTCACCGGGACAGGGTCATTCACCCCTCCACTTT
CDR3aa: CASSPGQGHSPLHF

d_gene: -
j_gene: TRBJ2-7
v_gene: TRBV18
abundance: -
CDR3nt: TGTGCCAGCTCACCGGAGGACCGAGGGAACGAGCAGTACTTC
CDR3aa: CASSPEDRGNEQYF

d_gene: -
j_gene: TRBJ2-2
v_gene: TRBV5-1
abundance: -
CDR3nt: TGCGCCAGCAGCTTGGCCACGGGACTCCTGAACACCGGGGAGCTGTTTTTT
CDR3aa: CASSLATGLLNTGELFF